This TCR beta chain came from a study of T-cell reconstitution after alpha-beta-depleted transplantation in children. General study findings and limits: Reportedly, alpha-beta T cells present about two months post-transplant originated from several hundred expanded clones of graft origin. Surviving recipient T cells and thymic progenitors produced the high day-60 TCRbeta diversity seen in some patients. One year post-transplant, T-cell counts and diversity were largely derived from T cells produced anew.

Unique molecular identifiers were built into the TCRbeta library. MiXCR, applied by TCRdb to the PCR reads, yields one record per CDR3 protein. The profile covers about a million distinct CDR3 sequences, with about 30% appearing a single time and more than 25% taken by the ten largest. Concerning this clonotype itself: The antigen is undetermined.

Per germline, CDR1 LGHNA and CDR2 YSLEER. The CDR3 consists of 16 residues. Trimming took 3 bases from V and 3 from J; bases not matched to a gene: 6. The source of this sequence is a boy under two years old who had a stem cell transplant for SCID, so the T cells may come from the graft donor. The chain couples TRBV4-3 to TRBJ2-3; 10 bases line up with TRBD1. The sample in question was PBMCs, mostly from graft donor cells, obtained 360 days after TCRalphabeta/CD19-depleted stem cell transplant. As DNA, the CDR3 is TGCGCCAGCAGCCACGTCCGGACAGGGGGGACAGATACGCAGTATTTT. It specifies CASSHVRTGGTDTQYF.